This TCR beta chain was sequenced during a study of shared clonotypes between healthy human individuals (dated by TCRdb to 2018 to 2021). The study in broad terms: A few men and two women, aged 18 to 49 years, made up the cohort. To estimate repertoire size and how much clonotypes are shared between individuals, the study performed deep sequencing of blood TCR repertoires from 4 to 6 healthy adults. To increase sequencing depth and limit assay-specific biases, different laboratories used diverse techniques to prepare libraries and sequence TCR repertoires. Per donor, three plates each were used for CD4 naive and CD4 memory, two for CD8 naive, and one for CD8 memory. Between about 0.8 and 8.9 billion PBMCs per donor were obtained by leukapheresis.

The donors were healthy, HIV-negative adults who had no recently reported acute infections or vaccinations. Every donor was a Caucasian adult living in Nashville, Tennessee, USA. Magnetic negative selection was used to enrich CD4+ T cells, after which naive cells were positively selected on CD45RA and the negative fraction became the memory subset. Blood was obtained by leukapheresis, after which PBMCs were separated by Ficoll-Histopaque density gradient centrifugation and cryopreserved in liquid nitrogen vapor phase. Analytical flow cytometry was used to check the purity and quantity of every magnetically sorted T cell population. From each sorted fraction, genomic DNA was isolated and quantified by UV absorbance on a Nanodrop 2000c. Using the deep immunoSEQ assay, multiplex PCR amplified TCR CDR3 regions from genomic DNA. For each cell subset, the extracted genomic DNA was distributed evenly across all wells of several immunoSEQ 96-well plates, and each plate served as one replicate. Each replicate PCR for sorted subsets received about 0.2 ug genomic DNA, equal to roughly 30,000 T cell genomes. The purified libraries were quantified using a Qubit 3.0 fluorometer, sized with a Bioanalyzer 2100, and then quantified again using the KAPA Library Quantification kit. Each immunoSEQ 96-well plate was sequenced on its own single-read 150-cycle Illumina NextSeq 550 flow cell. The paper's data handling went like this. Because the immunoSEQ output held only junctional sequences and lacked quality scores, the filtering could not match the filtering applied to full-length reads. Sequences were annotated with PyIR, a Python wrapper for IgBLAST v1.9, and V/J genes and CDR3 were assigned using IMGT germline references. Reads with weak V/J assignments (E-value above 1e-6), missing CDR3, stop codons, out-of-frame junctions, or ambiguous translated residues were removed. V3J clonotypes were defined as sequences sharing the same inferred V gene, J gene, and CDR3 amino acid sequence. Percentage overlap between repertoires was computed as shared unique clonotypes divided by the size of the smaller repertoire. RTK rarefaction, the Chao1 estimator, and Recon v2.1 estimates of unobserved clonotypes were used to assess repertoire richness. Generation probabilities were computed with OLGA for all TCRbeta clonotypes obtained by the gDNA method from several donors. TCRdb mirrors the immuneACCESS table, restricted to in-frame sequences. Some clones are absent from its copies; in checked studies, under half trace to an unresolved V gene, and the reason for the others is unknown. The V and J calls and clone size were taken over from that table, and D and trimming were inferred from the DNA. The sample table holds roughly 1,100,000 clones, of which about 76% were seen once. Roughly 1.4% of the sample rests with the top ten.

On this clone: This clone's antigen is unknown. Per-base quality was not reported, and no clone a single base away is much larger than it.

What the authors observed across the whole study: Because the study included only a small number of donors, the genetic and exposure-history diversity represented was limited. Even with the large sequencing depth, rarefaction of the sorted-subset datasets indicated that sequencing was incomplete. Clonotypes shared by all four sorted-subset donors showed higher generation probabilities than non-shared clonotypes. When a few donors were compared, the shared fraction of clonotypes was 5% to 6.5% for naive CD4, over 3% for naive CD8, about 2.5% for memory CD4, and about 0.36% for memory CD8. Sampling was restricted to blood, and TCR repertoires in tissues likely differ from the TCR repertoires found in blood. Estimated clonotype richness was generally larger for naive than for memory subsets. Based on pairwise subsampling, the degree of clonotype sharing among donors was expected to be affected by sequencing depth.

For CDR1 and CDR2, the germline V gene (reference sequence) lists GTSNPN and SVGIG. The cysteine opens and the phenylalanine closes a CDR3 of 13 amino acids. This entry keeps only the CDR3 DNA: 39 bases, framed from base 1. The V and J ends are trimmed by 3 bases and 4 bases, leaving 10 bases between them. The sequence was obtained from a young man in good health. Material for sequencing was memory CD4+ T cells sorted from blood. Reading the label with the study, this specimen's cell subset or site is: CD45RA-negative fraction. The receptor chain draws on TRBV30 and TRBJ2-1; a tentative D match to TRBD2 spans 5 bases. DNA sequence: TGTGCCTGGAGCCCCGGCGGGTACAATGAGCAGTTCTTC. It encodes CAWSPGGYNEQFF.